This TCR beta chain was obtained from a study of T cell responses to AZD1222 COVID-19 vaccine. Sequencing was performed with immunoSEQ multiplex PCR; in TCRdb, only in-frame clones are kept and a portion is missing. The sample has more than 85,000 clones; around 84% are singletons. CDR1 and CDR2 (germline): MNHEY, SVGAGI. Trimming shortened V by 0 bases and J by 3 bases, and 9 bases separated the two germline ends. This CDR3 is built from 14 residues. Study results and limitations: Baseline seropositivity characterized only a handful of AZD1222 recipients. Vaccine-associated CD4 TCRs spanned spike, dominant at 160-218 and 743-854.

As for this clone: Antigen unknown.

Pooling was applied to second doses at about 4 or about 12 weeks. The sequences come from peripheral blood, collected 28 days after the second AZD1222 dose. The V call is TRBV6-5, the J call TRBJ2-7; D is unclear. This receptor was taken from an adult who received the AZD1222 COVID-19 vaccine. This chain's CDR3 is CASSYSSDGYEQYF. Here the CDR3 DNA reads TGTGCCAGCAGTTACTCCTCGGACGGCTACGAGCAGTACTTC.